This T cell receptor (beta chain) was captured in a study of T cell repertoires in cytomegalovirus infection. For the study at large: It was the public TCR beta signatures that indicated both CMV infection and matching HLA type. Study results and limitations: In two of eight donors, the top clonotype was HLA-C-restricted CMV-specific. Identification of carriers of CMV plus the relevant HLA was achieved through cumulative public TCR beta family frequency.

TCRdb itself ran the reads through MiXCR, one entry per CDR3 protein. The repertoire includes about 310,000 distinct CDR3 sequences, 17% of them detected once, and 12% sits in the top ten. The CDR3 has 16 residues. The V end was cut by 3 bases, the J end by 5 bases, with 17 bases between. Looked up from germline, CDR1 is SEHNR and CDR2 is FQNEAQ (reference sequence). In its sample, this clonotype was seen once. Its matching antigen is unknown. The TCR originated in a human donor in good health (CMV status not recorded). Some clones in this sample may be carry-over from other donors' samples. The source material was PBMCs. V gene TRBV7-9 combines with J gene TRBJ2-1; TRBD2 might be the D (6 bases). The CDR3 here is CASSFGRRATDNEQFF. The CDR3 nucleotides read TGTGCCAGCAGCTTTGGTAGGAGGGCGACAGACAATGAGCAGTTCTTC.